This T cell receptor (beta chain) was sequenced during a study of CD8 T cells in Susac syndrome. Random hexamers served to reverse transcribe roughly 0.45 to 1 ug RNA. Amplification of TCR beta CDR3 by immunoSEQ multiplex PCR spanned 54 Vbeta and 13 Jbeta. TCRdb analysed the immunoSEQ multiplex PCR reads with MiXCR anew, one entry per CDR3 protein. The sample has some 99,000 distinct CDR3 sequences, roughly 94% seen once; the top ten hold approximately 0.3%. Trimming at V came to 7 bases and at J to 1 base, leaving 8 bases not matched to a gene. This CDR3 is built from 15 residues. Germline V lookup: CDR1 SEHNR, CDR2 FQNEAQ (reference sequence). TCR beta sequences were obtained from blood CD8+ and CD4+ T cells.

The specimen sequenced was CD4+ T cells from PBMCs. The source of this sequence is a human donor with Susac syndrome. V usage is TRBV7-9 and J usage is TRBJ2-7; TRBD1 matches at 9 bases. The CDR3 DNA reads TGTGCCAGCAACAACCTGGGACAGGGATCCTACGAGCAGTACTTC. This codes for CASNNLGQGSYEQYF. Filled out from reference TRBV7-9 and TRBJ2-7, the complete variable domain reads DTGVSQNPRHKITKRGQNVTFRCDPISEHNRLYWYRQTLGQGPEFLTYFQNEAQLEKSRLLSDRFSAERPKGSFSTLEIQRTEQGDSAMYLCASNNLGQGSYEQYFGPGTRLTVT.